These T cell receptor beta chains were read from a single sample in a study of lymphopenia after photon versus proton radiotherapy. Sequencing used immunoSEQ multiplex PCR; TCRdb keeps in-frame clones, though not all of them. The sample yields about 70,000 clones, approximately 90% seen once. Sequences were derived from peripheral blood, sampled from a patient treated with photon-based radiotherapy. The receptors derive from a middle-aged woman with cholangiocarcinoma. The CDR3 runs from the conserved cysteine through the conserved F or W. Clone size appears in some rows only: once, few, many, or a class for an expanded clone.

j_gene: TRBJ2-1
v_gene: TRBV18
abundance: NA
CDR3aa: CASSSLAGSYNEQFF

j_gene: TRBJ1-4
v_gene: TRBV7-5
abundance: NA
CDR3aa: CARSLVRGLLDLVNEKLFF

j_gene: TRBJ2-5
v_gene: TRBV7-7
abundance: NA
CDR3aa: CASSLGDRLQETQYF

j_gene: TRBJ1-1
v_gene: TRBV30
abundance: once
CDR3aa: CAWNFGVNTEAFF

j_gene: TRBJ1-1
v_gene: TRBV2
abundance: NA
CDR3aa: CASATQVEAFF

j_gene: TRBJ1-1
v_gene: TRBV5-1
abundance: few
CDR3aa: CASSGTGLNTEAFF

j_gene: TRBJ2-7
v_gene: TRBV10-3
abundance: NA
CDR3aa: CAISGQTGGPYEQYF

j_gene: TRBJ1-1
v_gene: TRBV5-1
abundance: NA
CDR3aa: CASSLEGGRNTEAFF

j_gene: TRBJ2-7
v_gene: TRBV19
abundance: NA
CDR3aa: CASSIGTGMYEQYF

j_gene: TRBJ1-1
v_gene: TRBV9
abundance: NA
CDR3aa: CASSVAQSAKAFF

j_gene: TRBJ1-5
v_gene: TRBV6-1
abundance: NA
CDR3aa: CASSELGGTSNQPQHF

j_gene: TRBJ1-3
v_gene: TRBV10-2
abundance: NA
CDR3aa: CATTRSSGNTIYF

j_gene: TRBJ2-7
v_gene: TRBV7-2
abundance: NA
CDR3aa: CASSHLLAGAYEQYF

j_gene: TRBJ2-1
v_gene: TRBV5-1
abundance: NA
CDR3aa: CASSLQGYNEQFF

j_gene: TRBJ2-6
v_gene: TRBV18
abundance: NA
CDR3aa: CASSPFSGGVSGANVLTF

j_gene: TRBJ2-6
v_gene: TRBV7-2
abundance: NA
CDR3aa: CASSSQGMFFSGANVLTF

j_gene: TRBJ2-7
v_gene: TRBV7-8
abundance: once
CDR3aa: CASSLTSDYEQYF

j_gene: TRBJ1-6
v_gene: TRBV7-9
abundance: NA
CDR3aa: CASTKERTGYNSPLHF

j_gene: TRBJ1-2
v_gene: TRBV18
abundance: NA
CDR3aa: CASSPNRGRSDGYTF

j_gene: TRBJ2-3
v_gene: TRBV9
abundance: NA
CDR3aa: CASSVVRGATDTQYF

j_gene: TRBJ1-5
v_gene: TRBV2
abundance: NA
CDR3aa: CASSGGQGYQPQHF

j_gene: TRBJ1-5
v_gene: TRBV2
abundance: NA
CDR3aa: CASSVRRTDQPQHF

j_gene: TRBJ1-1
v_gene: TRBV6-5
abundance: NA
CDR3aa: CASSYSAGGGTEAFF

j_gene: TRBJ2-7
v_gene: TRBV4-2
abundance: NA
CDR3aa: CASSQERLAEQYF

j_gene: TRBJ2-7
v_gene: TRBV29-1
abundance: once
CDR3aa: CSVRVANEQYF

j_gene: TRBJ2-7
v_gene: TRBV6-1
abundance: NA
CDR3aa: CASRTLAVQYEQYF

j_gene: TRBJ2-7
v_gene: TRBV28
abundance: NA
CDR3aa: CASSWTGGTEQYF

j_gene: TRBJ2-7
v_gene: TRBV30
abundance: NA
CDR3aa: CAWSRGQGSYEQYF

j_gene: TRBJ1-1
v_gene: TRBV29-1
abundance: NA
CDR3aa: CSVSRATEAFF

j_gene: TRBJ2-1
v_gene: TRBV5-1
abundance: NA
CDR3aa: CASSLGTSGNNEQFF

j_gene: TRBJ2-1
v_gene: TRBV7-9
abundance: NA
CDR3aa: CASSATTSGRRHEQFF

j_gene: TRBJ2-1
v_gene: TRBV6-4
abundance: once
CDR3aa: CASSSRQNNEQFF

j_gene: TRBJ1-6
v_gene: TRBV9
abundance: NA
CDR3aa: CASSVGGPNSPLHF

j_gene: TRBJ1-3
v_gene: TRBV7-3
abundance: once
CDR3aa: CASSPGGGNTIYF

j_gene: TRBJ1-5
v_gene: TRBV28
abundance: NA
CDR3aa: CASSVNQPQHF

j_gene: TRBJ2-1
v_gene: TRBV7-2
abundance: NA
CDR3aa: CASSLRRTERNEQFF

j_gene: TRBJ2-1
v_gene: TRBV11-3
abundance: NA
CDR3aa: CASSPEAQGLGEQFF

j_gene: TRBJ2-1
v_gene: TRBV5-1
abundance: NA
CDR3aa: CASSLDHPGGEQFF

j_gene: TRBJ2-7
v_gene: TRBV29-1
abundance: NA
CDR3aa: CSVGLAGGPLLYEQYF

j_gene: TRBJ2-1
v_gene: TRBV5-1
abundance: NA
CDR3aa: CASSLEGGPGNEQFF

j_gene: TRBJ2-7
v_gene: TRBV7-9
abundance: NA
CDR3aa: CASSSSPGTSGRRYEQYF

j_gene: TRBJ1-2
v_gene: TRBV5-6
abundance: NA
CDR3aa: CASSRDGTGVYGYTF

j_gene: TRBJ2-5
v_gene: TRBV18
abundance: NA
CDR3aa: CASSPLPGLATKETQYF

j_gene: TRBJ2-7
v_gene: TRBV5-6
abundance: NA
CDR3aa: CASSLAGGSYEQYF

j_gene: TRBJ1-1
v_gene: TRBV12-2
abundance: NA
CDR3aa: CASRSRPPGQGPTEAFF

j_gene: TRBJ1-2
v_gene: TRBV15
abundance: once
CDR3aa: CATSRDGGGSGGYTF

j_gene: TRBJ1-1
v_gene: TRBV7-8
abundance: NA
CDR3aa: CASSLGIEAFF

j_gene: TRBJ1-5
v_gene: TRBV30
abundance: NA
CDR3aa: CAWSAGPNSNQPQHF